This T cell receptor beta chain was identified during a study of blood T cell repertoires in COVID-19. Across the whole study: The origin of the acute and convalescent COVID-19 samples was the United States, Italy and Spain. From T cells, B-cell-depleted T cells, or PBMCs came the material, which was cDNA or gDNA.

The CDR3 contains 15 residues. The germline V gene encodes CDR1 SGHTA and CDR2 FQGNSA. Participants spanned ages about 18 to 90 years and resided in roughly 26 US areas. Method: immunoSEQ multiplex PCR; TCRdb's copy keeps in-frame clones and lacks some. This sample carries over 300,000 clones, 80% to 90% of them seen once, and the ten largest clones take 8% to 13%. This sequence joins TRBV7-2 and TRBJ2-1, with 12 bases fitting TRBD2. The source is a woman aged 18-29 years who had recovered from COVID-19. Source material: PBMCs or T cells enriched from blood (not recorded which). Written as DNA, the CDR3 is TGTGCGGCCGGGACTAGCGGGCGAGCCTACAATGAGCAGTTCTTC. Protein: CAAGTSGRAYNEQFF.